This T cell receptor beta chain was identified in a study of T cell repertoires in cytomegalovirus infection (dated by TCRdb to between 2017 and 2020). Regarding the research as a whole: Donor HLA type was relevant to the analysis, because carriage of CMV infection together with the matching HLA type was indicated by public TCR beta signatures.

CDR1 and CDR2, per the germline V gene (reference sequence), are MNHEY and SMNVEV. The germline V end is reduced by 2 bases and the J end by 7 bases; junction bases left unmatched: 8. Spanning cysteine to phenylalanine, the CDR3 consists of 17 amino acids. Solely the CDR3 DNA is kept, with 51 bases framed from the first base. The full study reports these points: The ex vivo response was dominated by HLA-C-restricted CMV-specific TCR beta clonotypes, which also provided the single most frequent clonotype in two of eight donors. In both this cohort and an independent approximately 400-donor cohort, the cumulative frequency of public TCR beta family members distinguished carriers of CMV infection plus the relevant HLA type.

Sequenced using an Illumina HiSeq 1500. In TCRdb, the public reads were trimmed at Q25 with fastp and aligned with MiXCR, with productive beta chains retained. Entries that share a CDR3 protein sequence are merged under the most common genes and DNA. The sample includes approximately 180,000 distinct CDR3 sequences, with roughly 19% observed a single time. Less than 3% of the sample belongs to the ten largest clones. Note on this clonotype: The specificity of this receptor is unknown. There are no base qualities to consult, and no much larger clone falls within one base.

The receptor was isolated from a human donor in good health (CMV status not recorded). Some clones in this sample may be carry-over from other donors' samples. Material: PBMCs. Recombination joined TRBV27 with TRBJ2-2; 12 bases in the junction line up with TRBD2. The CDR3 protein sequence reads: CASSLLGLAGTGGELFF. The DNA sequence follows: TGTGCCAGCAGTTTACTCGGACTAGCGGGAACCGGCGGGGAGCTGTTTTTT.